This T cell receptor (beta chain) is drawn from a study of blood T cells in healthy people across ages. This clonotype was seen only a few times. Its specificity is unknown. Findings of the study overall: Naive CD4+ cells and diversity were both higher in long-lived donors than in aged donors.

Per germline, CDR1 SGHRS and CDR2 YFSETQ. The V segment lost 9 bases and the J segment 4 bases; nucleotides outside the gene matches: 12. The CDR3 is made up of 14 amino acids. A J-beta primer mix and a sample-barcoded 5' primer were used in a second PCR of about 7 to 12 cycles. A single record per CDR3 protein comes from TCRdb applying MiXCR to the 5' RACE reads. The sample lists hundreds of thousands of distinct CDR3 sequences; more than 20% were seen once. This receptor was identified in a man between 65 and 85 years old in good health. The sequencing sample was made of blood. The chain carries TRBV5-1 and TRBJ1-2; TRBD1 matches 7 bases. This chain's CDR3 is CATKPGGGSYGYTF. The DNA of the CDR3 is TGCGCCACCAAACCCGGAGGGGGCAGCTATGGCTACACCTTC.